This T cell receptor beta chain is from a study of cytomegalovirus exposure and HLA in healthy donors. Study results and limitations: After further analysis at a later stage, 17,000 or so TCR beta sequences were associated with HLA alleles at 0.05 false discovery rate. Across donors, most TCRs were seen rarely, yet some public ones were widespread. A likely sequencing artifact accounted for one observed cluster of highly shared sequence variants.

CDR1 is PRHDT, CDR2 FYEKMQ, per germline (reference sequence). V trimming: 4 bases; J trimming: 5 bases; junction bases outside the gene matches: 10. This CDR3 is built from 15 residues. With respect to this clone: Antigen unknown.

The PCR ran on 60 Vbeta and 13 Jbeta primers. In the original processing: Later reanalysis found 80 million or so unique TCR beta chains, some 10 million of them shared. Sequencing used immunoSEQ multiplex PCR; TCRdb keeps in-frame clones, though not all of them. V and J calls and clone size come straight from that table; D and trimming were deduced from the DNA. Its table records approximately 150,000 clones. This chain joins TRBV13 and TRBJ2-5; 7 positions agree with TRBD2. This sequence originates from a woman in her fifties or sixties in good health and CMV-seronegative. Material for sequencing was PBMCs. The CDR3 DNA sequence: TGTGCCAGCAGCTCGGGGGGACGCCAGCGGGAGACCCAGTACTTC. Translated, it gives CASSSGGRQRETQYF.